These 5 T cell receptor beta chains were all obtained from the same sample, sequenced in a study of cytomegalovirus exposure and HLA in healthy donors (dated by TCRdb to about 2017). Libraries were constructed by the immunoSEQ multiplex PCR assay. The multiplex PCR relied on a mix of 60 forward primers for TCR Vbeta segments and 13 reverse primers for TCR Jbeta segments. As stored in TCRdb, this immuneACCESS dataset retains in-frame rearrangements with V and J assigned. A fraction of the clones does not appear; measured against another copy, unresolved V genes explain less than half of the discrepancy, and the remainder lacks a known reason. In all, the sample holds some 130,000 clones, and roughly 84% of those were seen once. The top ten hold less than 3.5% of the sample. The sample taken for sequencing was PBMCs. The origin of the receptors is a man between 50 and 59 years old in good health and CMV-seronegative.

V and J are TRBV6-6 and TRBJ1-5; D ambiguous. The germline V and J ends were trimmed by 8 bases and 3 bases, with 20 bases remaining between them. Germline CDR1 MNHNY, CDR2 SVGAGI (reference sequence). CDR3 length: 16 amino acids. CDR3 sequence (DNA): TGTGCCAGCCACCCTCGACCGGCAGGTTACAATCAGCCCCAGCATTTT. Translation: CASHPRPAGYNQPQHF.

V is TRBV6-6 and J is TRBJ2-1, with a weak D call TRBD1 (6 bases). The length of the CDR3 is 16 residues. The V and J ends lost 5 bases and 5 bases respectively, with 19 bases between them. CDR1 MNHNY and CDR2 SVGAGI come from the germline V gene (reference sequence). The CDR3 spells CASSVSGTRDDNEQFF. For the CDR3, the DNA is TGTGCCAGCAGTGTTTCCGGGACAAGGGACGACAATGAGCAGTTCTTC.

J is TRBJ1-6 and V is TRBV5-1; tentatively, D is TRBD1 (5 bases). The CDR3 length is 14 residues. V dropped 4 bases and J dropped 13 bases, with 18 bases sitting between them. From germline, CDR1 is SGHRS and CDR2 YFSETQ. CDR3 region: CASSPGTMGRPLHF. CDR3 coding DNA: TGCGCCAGCAGCCCCGGGACTATGGGGAGGCCCCTCCACTTT.

The gene calls are TRBV29-1 and TRBJ2-3; TRBD2 matches 8 bases. The CDR3 contains 16 residues. V dropped 5 bases and J dropped 0; count of bases not matched to a gene: 10. From germline, CDR1 is SQVTM and CDR2 ANQGSEA. CDR3 DNA sequence: TGCAGCGTTACGGGGGGGGCATACTCTAGCACAGATACGCAGTATTTT. It encodes CSVTGGAYSSTDTQYF.

The V call is TRBV6-5, the J call TRBJ2-5, with 8 bases matching TRBD1. Matching the DNA end better, TRBJ2-7 makes the J call doubtful. Germline values: CDR1 MNHEY, CDR2 SVGAGI. The CDR3 is 15 residues long. CDR3 amino acids: CASSYSKGQAYEQYF. The CDR3 nucleotides are TGTGCCAGCAGTTACTCGAAGGGACAGGCCTACGAGCAGTACTTC.